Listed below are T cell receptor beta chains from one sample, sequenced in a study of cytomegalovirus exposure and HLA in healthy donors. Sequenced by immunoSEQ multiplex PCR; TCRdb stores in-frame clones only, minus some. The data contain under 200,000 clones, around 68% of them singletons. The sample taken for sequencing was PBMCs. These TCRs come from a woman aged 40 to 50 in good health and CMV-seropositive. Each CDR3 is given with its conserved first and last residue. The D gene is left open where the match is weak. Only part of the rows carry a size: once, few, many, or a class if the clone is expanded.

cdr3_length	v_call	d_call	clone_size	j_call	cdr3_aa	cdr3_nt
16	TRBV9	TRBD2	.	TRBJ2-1	CASSRLGGTGRHEQFF	TGTGCCAGCAGTCGCCTGGGGGGGACGGGCCGGCATGAGCAGTTCTTC
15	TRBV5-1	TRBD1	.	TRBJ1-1	CASSPNQGVNTEAFF	TGCGCCAGCAGCCCCAACCAGGGGGTGAACACTGAAGCTTTCTTT
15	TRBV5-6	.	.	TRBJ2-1	CASSSQRSSGDEQFF	TGTGCCAGCAGCTCTCAGCGGTCCTCCGGGGATGAGCAGTTCTTC
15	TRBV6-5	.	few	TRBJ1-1	CASSSSRGPVPEAFF	TGTGCCAGCAGTTCCTCCAGGGGACCGGTACCTGAAGCTTTCTTT
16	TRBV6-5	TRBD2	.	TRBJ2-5	CASSYWPSGAQETQYF	TGTGCCAGCAGTTACTGGCCTAGCGGGGCTCAAGAGACCCAGTACTTC
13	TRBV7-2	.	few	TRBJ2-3	CASRQPPSDTQYF	TGTGCCTCGAGACAGCCTCCATCAGATACGCAGTATTTT
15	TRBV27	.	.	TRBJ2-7	CASSLVTGATYEQYF	TGTGCCAGCAGTTTAGTGACTGGGGCTACCTACGAGCAGTACTTC
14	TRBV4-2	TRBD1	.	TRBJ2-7	CASGPGQGNHEQYF	TGTGCCAGCGGCCCGGGACAGGGGAACCACGAGCAGTACTTC
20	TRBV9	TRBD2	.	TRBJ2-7	CASSATGLAGGPRLSYEQYF	TGTGCCAGCAGCGCTACCGGACTAGCGGGAGGCCCACGCCTTTCCTACGAGCAGTACTTC
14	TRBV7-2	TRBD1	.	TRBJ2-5	CASSTGQVKETQYF	TGTGCCAGCAGCACGGGACAGGTGAAGGAGACCCAGTACTTC
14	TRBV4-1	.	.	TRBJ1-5	CASSHYYSNQPQHF	TGCGCCAGCAGCCATTACTATAGCAATCAGCCCCAGCATTTT
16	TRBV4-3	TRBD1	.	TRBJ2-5	CASSQDPGQGAETQYF	TGCGCCAGCAGCCAAGACCCGGGACAGGGGGCCGAGACCCAGTACTTC
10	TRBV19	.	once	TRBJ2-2	CATQRGELFF	TGTGCCACCCAACGGGGGGAGCTGTTTTTT
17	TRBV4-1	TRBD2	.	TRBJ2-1	CASSQEGAGGAYNEQFF	TGCGCCAGCAGCCAGGAAGGAGCGGGAGGGGCCTACAATGAGCAGTTCTTC
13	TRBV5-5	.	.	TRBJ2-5	CASSFHGQETQYF	TGTGCCAGCAGCTTTCACGGCCAAGAGACCCAGTACTTC
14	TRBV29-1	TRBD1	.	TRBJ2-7	CSVSMGQVEGEQYF	TGCAGCGTCAGCATGGGACAGGTCGAGGGCGAGCAGTACTTC